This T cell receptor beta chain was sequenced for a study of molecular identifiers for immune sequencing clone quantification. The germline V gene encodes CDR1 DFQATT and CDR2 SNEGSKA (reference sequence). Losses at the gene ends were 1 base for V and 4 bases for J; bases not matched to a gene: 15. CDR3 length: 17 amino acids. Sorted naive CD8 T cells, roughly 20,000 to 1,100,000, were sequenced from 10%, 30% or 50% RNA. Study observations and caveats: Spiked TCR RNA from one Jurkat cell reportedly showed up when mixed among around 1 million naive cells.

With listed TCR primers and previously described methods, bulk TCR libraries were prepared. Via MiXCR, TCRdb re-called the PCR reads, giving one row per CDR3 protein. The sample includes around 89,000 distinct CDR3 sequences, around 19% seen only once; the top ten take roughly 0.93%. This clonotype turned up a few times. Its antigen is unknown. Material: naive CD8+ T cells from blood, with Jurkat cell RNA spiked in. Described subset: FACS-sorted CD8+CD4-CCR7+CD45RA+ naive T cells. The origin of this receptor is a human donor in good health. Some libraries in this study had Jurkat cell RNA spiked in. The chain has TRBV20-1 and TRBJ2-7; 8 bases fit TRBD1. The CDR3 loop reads CSARVPYYGQGVYEQYF. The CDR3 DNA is TGCAGTGCTAGAGTGCCCTATTATGGACAGGGTGTATACGAGCAGTACTTC.